Below are 7 T cell receptor beta chains sequenced from a single sample in a study of blood T cell repertoires in COVID-19 (TCRdb year 2020). The library was built by means of the immunoSEQ multiplex PCR assay. What TCRdb holds here is the immuneACCESS table cut down to in-frame rearrangements. Part of the clones is not present; checked against another copy, under half of the missing clones reflect an unresolved V gene, and the others are unexplained. The sample includes hundreds of thousands of clones, with 85% to 90% observed a single time. The leading ten clones occupy about 1.5% of the sample. The specimen was PBMCs or T cells enriched from blood (not recorded which). The receptor source for this set is a woman aged 45 to 65 who had recovered from COVID-19.

The genes are TRBV29-1 and TRBJ2-5, with 9 nucleotides matching TRBD2. The germline gives CDR1 SQVTM, CDR2 ANQGSEA. V lost 2 bases and J lost 2; bases outside the gene matches: 12. The CDR3 has 17 amino acids. CDR3 region: CSVERTDRLAVQETQYF. In DNA form, the CDR3 reads TGCAGCGTTGAACGGACGGATCGACTAGCGGTTCAAGAGACCCAGTACTTC.

The chain is built from TRBV20-1 and TRBJ2-7, with 10 positions matching TRBD1. Germline V CDR1 and CDR2: DFQATT, SNEGSKA (reference sequence). Trimming cost V 7 bases and J 7 bases; bases outside gene matches: 4. The CDR3 is made up of 11 amino acids. Here the CDR3 DNA reads TGCAGTGTGGGACAGGGGAGGGAGCAGTACTTC. Translating it yields CSVGQGREQYF.

This chain uses TRBV29-1 with TRBJ1-1; the D is unclear. Germline lookup yields CDR1 SQVTM and CDR2 ANQGSEA. The ends were cut back, 4 bases at V and 4 bases at J, with 7 bases in the middle. The CDR3 runs 11 residues. The CDR3 bases are TGCAGCGTTGTCATGAGCACTGAAGCTTTCTTT. Translating gives CSVVMSTEAFF. The whole variable domain, filled in from reference TRBV29-1 and TRBJ1-1, reads SAVISQKPSRDICQRGTSLTIQCQVDSQVTMMFWYRQQPGQSLTLIATANQGSEATYESGFVIDKFPISRPNLTFSTLTVSNMSPEDSSIYLCSVVMSTEAFFGQGTRLTVV.

V and J are TRBV12-3 or TRBV12-4 and TRBJ2-3; no definite D call. V lost 6 bases and J lost 1, with 5 bases in between. This CDR3 region has 12 residues. The CDR3 nucleotides are TGTGCCAGCAGCTCAGGCACAGATACGCAGTATTTT. Protein product: CASSSGTDTQYF.

This clone has just one count. The chain couples TRBV5-1 to TRBJ1-5, with D uncertain. The germline CDR1 and CDR2 sequences are SGHRS and YFSETQ. V was shortened by 1 base and J by 4 bases, with 9 bases between the two germline ends. The CDR3 totals 14 residues. The CDR3 region has the DNA TGCGCCAGCAGCTTGACGGGTACTAATCAGCCCCAGCATTTT. This sequence encodes CASSLTGTNQPQHF.

This chain links TRBV6-1 with TRBJ2-7; 7 nucleotides line up with TRBD2. J was trimmed by 4 bases and V by 2 bases; bases with no gene match: 11. This CDR3 has 16 amino acids. Germline CDR1 reads MNHNS; CDR2 reads SASEGT. The DNA of the CDR3 is TGTGCCAGCAGTGAATATTTTGCGGGAGATCCATACGAGCAGTACTTC. As protein: CASSEYFAGDPYEQYF.

This chain uses TRBV27 with TRBJ1-6; D perhaps matches TRBD1 (5 bases). V shed 7 bases and J shed 7 bases, with 8 bases lying between them. Germline CDR1 MNHEY, CDR2 SMNVEV (reference sequence). The CDR3 consists of 12 residues. The CDR3 DNA follows: TGTGCCAGCAATTCAGGGAATTCACCCCTCCACTTT. It encodes CASNSGNSPLHF.